This is a list of T cell receptor beta chains from one sample in a study of cytotoxic CD8 clonotypes in ibrutinib-treated CLL. The method was immunoSEQ multiplex PCR; TCRdb's version includes in-frame clones alone and lacks a portion of them. Here the sample spans about 160,000 clones, 70% to 85% being singletons. This specimen consisted of PBMCs, obtained after 24 months of ibrutinib treatment. The receptors were gathered from a human donor with chronic lymphocytic leukemia. CDR3s include the opening cysteine and the closing phenylalanine or tryptophan. The D gene is left open where the match is weak. Size is stated for part of the rows, as once, few or many counts, or as a class when the clone is expanded.

CATRASSYNSPLHF,TGTGCCACCAGGGCAAGCTCCTATAATTCACCCCTCCACTTT,-,TRBV6-6,-,TRBJ1-6
CASSEGSGGPSNEQYF,TGTGCCAGCAGTGAAGGGAGCGGGGGGCCCTCCAACGAGCAGTACTTC,-,TRBV6-1,TRBD2,TRBJ2-7
CASSPRRRNEKLFF,TGTGCCAGCAGCCCCCGCAGGAGGAATGAAAAACTGTTTTTT,few,TRBV7-9,-,TRBJ1-4
CASALRPSRTETSNYGYTF,TGCGCCAGCGCCCTAAGGCCTTCTCGGACAGAGACATCTAACTATGGCTACACCTTC,-,TRBV5-1,-,TRBJ1-2
CASSSSGQAEGYTF,TGCGCCAGCAGCTCCTCGGGACAGGCGGAAGGCTACACCTTC,-,TRBV5-1,TRBD1,TRBJ1-2
CASSFQQAPWTGELFF,TGTGCCAGCAGCTTTCAACAGGCTCCCTGGACCGGGGAGCTGTTTTTT,-,TRBV7-8,-,TRBJ2-2
CASRREQGLSYEQYF,TGTGCCAGCAGGAGGGAGCAGGGTCTCTCCTACGAGCAGTACTTC,-,TRBV2,-,TRBJ2-7
CASAGGGTEAFF,TGTGCCTCCGCAGGGGGCGGCACTGAAGCTTTCTTT,many,TRBV19,TRBD1,TRBJ1-1
CASSFRTDNEKLFF,TGTGCCAGCAGCTTCCGGACAGATAATGAAAAACTGTTTTTT,once,TRBV7-3,-,TRBJ1-4
CASSPRTGTRSYEQYF,TGTGCCAGCAGTCCGAGGACAGGGACTCGGTCCTACGAGCAGTACTTC,-,TRBV27,TRBD1,TRBJ2-7
CAISEHRGTFSTDTQYF,TGTGCCATCAGTGAGCATCGTGGTACCTTTAGCACAGATACGCAGTATTTT,-,TRBV10-3,-,TRBJ2-3
CASSLRGLAGALETQYF,TGTGCCAGCAGCTTGAGGGGACTAGCGGGAGCTTTGGAGACCCAGTACTTC,-,TRBV7-2,TRBD2,TRBJ2-5
CASSPPGYGYTF,TGTGCCAGCAGCCCCCCTGGCTATGGCTACACCTTC,-,TRBV7-2,-,TRBJ1-2
CASSHPDRGPDQPQHF,TGCGCCAGCAGCCACCCGGACAGGGGGCCCGATCAGCCCCAGCATTTT,few,TRBV4-1,TRBD1,TRBJ1-5
CASSQDVTGTDTQYF,TGTGCCAGCAGCCAAGATGTCACGGGCACAGATACGCAGTATTTT,-,TRBV4-2,-,TRBJ2-3
CASSRRRSPEAFF,TGTGCCAGCAGCCGTCGAAGGAGCCCTGAAGCTTTCTTT,-,TRBV21-1,-,TRBJ1-1
CASSVGGAINTEAFF,TGTGCCAGCAGCGTAGGGGGGGCAATAAACACTGAAGCTTTCTTT,-,TRBV9,-,TRBJ1-1
CATRGTTEAFF,TGTGCTACAAGGGGTACCACTGAAGCTTTCTTT,-,TRBV6-5,-,TRBJ1-1
CASSPGAGTFTYGYTF,TGTGCCAGTAGTCCGGGAGCGGGAACCTTCACCTATGGCTACACCTTC,-,TRBV19,-,TRBJ1-2
CASRDFYEQYF,TGTGCCAGCAGAGATTTCTACGAGCAGTACTTC,many,TRBV2,-,TRBJ2-7
CASSYLNTGRGAGELFF,TGCGCCAGCAGCTACCTAAACACAGGGAGAGGGGCCGGGGAGCTGTTTTTT,-,TRBV5-1,-,TRBJ2-2
CVRSLATSGHNEQFF,TGTGTCAGAAGCTTAGCGACTAGCGGCCACAATGAGCAGTTCTTC,few,TRBV7-5,-,TRBJ2-1
CASSLLAGNSYNEQFF,TGTGCCAGCAGCTTACTAGCGGGGAACTCCTACAATGAGCAGTTCTTC,-,TRBV7-2,TRBD2,TRBJ2-1
CASYNYDRDGNTIYF,TGCGCCAGCTACAATTATGACAGGGATGGAAACACCATATATTTT,-,TRBV5-1,TRBD1,TRBJ1-3
CASSVQGSGQPQHF,TGTGCCAGCAGCGTACAGGGATCAGGTCAGCCCCAGCATTTT,-,TRBV9,-,TRBJ1-5
CASSLSLPRAGGNEQFF,TGTGCCAGCAGCTTATCCTTACCGAGGGCCGGTGGCAATGAGCAGTTCTTC,-,TRBV7-2,-,TRBJ2-1
CASSFGVTEAFF,TGTGCCAGCAGTTTCGGGGTAACTGAAGCTTTCTTT,once,TRBV28,-,TRBJ1-1
CASSVLGQGYGYTF,TGTGCCAGCAGCGTCCTAGGACAGGGCTATGGCTACACCTTC,-,TRBV9,TRBD1,TRBJ1-2
CASSFIRGYTEAFF,TGTGCCAGCAGCTTCATTCGGGGATACACTGAAGCTTTCTTT,-,TRBV5-8,-,TRBJ1-1
CASRTGKENTEAFF,TGTGCCAGCAGGACGGGGAAAGAAAACACTGAAGCTTTCTTT,-,TRBV21-1,-,TRBJ1-1
CASSSGTGNTEAFF,TGTGCCAGCAGCTCCGGGACAGGGAACACTGAAGCTTTCTTT,-,TRBV5-4,TRBD1,TRBJ1-1
CASSYSQYSGANVLTF,TGTGCCAGCAGTTACTCTCAGTACTCTGGGGCCAACGTCCTGACTTTC,-,TRBV6-5,-,TRBJ2-6
CASGLNRGTEAFF,TGTGCTAGTGGTTTGAACAGGGGGACTGAAGCTTTCTTT,-,TRBV12-5,TRBD1,TRBJ1-1
CASTQRGSYNQPQHF,TGTGCCAGCACTCAGAGGGGTTCTTACAATCAGCCCCAGCATTTT,-,TRBV6-1,-,TRBJ1-5
CASRGTSGATETQYF,TGTGCCAGCAGGGGTACTAGCGGGGCGACCGAGACCCAGTACTTC,-,TRBV5-4,TRBD2,TRBJ2-5
CASSLRPQEGYEQYF,TGTGCCAGCAGCTTAAGGCCTCAGGAGGGCTACGAGCAGTACTTC,-,TRBV7-2,-,TRBJ2-7
CASRTLGRSYEQYF,TGTGCCAGCAGGACGCTAGGCCGTTCCTACGAGCAGTACTTC,few,TRBV27,-,TRBJ2-7
CASSGTSSGMREQYF,TGTGCCAGCAGCGGGACGTCTAGCGGGATGAGGGAGCAGTACTTC,once,TRBV6-5,TRBD2,TRBJ2-7
CASSLVLAGTGELFF,TGTGCCAGCAGCTTAGTTCTAGCGGGTACCGGGGAGCTGTTTTTT,-,TRBV7-2,TRBD2,TRBJ2-2
CASSEPPGGGYNEQFF,TGTGCCAGCAGTGAACCCCCCGGAGGTGGCTACAATGAGCAGTTCTTC,-,TRBV25-1,-,TRBJ2-1